This TCR beta chain derives from a study of T cells after yellow fever vaccination. General study results and limits: At around 96% for CD4 and roughly 87% for CD8, most primary-vaccination clones showed up again after the booster. The study noted that FACS-sorted repertoires could contain abundant clonotypes contaminating from the bulk population. A small share of clonotypes appeared in both CD4 and CD8 compartments.

Comment on this clonotype: Antigen: not known.

TCR cDNA was made by 5'RACE template switching, adding a universal primer site and UMIs. TCRdb re-called the 5' RACE reads through MiXCR, storing one row per CDR3 protein. The table includes 250,000 to 300,000 distinct CDR3 sequences, around 9.3% detected once. This CDR3 has 13 amino acids. Trimming left V 2 bases short and J 6 bases short, with 11 bases between. Germline V gene data show CDR1 as DFQATT and CDR2 as SNEGSKA (reference sequence). The sequence came from a man aged 18-30 years who received the YFV17D yellow fever vaccine. This material consisted of CD4+ T cells sorted from PBMCs, taken 5 days after the yellow fever booster vaccination. V usage is TRBV20-1 and J usage is TRBJ1-5; D remains unclear. CDR3 sequence reads: CSARSGSGQPQHF. The CDR3 bases are TGCAGTGCTAGAAGTGGGTCAGGTCAGCCCCAGCATTTT.